This TCR beta chain came from a study of T cells after yellow fever vaccination. Study summary: When fractions had low cell numbers, they were prepared with SMART-Seq v4 Ultra Low Input.

TCRdb passed the 5' RACE reads through MiXCR, listing each CDR3 protein once. The sample yields 600,000 to 750,000 distinct CDR3 sequences, roughly an eighth seen once. Looked up from germline, CDR1 is SGHTA and CDR2 is FQGNSA. The CDR3 loop spans 15 amino acids. Trimming took 2 bases from V and 3 from J, leaving 14 bases between them. Details on this clonotype: No antigen is known for it.

Whole-study findings and limits: Only a small proportion of the clonotypes turned up in both the CD4 and the CD8 compartments, likely arising from convergent recombination. Reappearing after the booster were most of the clones from primary vaccination (roughly 96% CD4, 88% CD8).

The receptor's source is a man in his thirties or forties who received the YFV17D yellow fever vaccine. Sequences were derived from PBMCs, sampled on the day of the yellow fever booster vaccination. V is TRBV7-2 and J is TRBJ2-7, with D perhaps given as TRBD1 or TRBD2 (5 bases each). CDR3 sequence reads: CASSLQSRDGYEQYF. The CDR3 nucleotides are TGTGCCAGCAGCTTACAATCCCGGGACGGCTACGAGCAGTACTTC.